Below, 8 T cell receptor beta chains from the same sample are listed, as sequenced in a study of CD8 T cells in cerebrospinal fluid in Alzheimer's disease. TCRdb derives one entry per CDR3 protein from the 10x single-cell sequencing reads, leaving out DNA. The sample table includes 650 to 800 distinct CDR3 sequences. Sample: cerebrospinal fluid. Receptor source: a human donor with Alzheimer's disease.

The chain recombines TRBV6-2 or TRBV6-3 with TRBJ1-1. CDR3 size: 16 residues. Per germline, CDR1 MNHEY and CDR2 SVGEGT. The CDR3 is CASSYVSGNMNTEAFF.

Measured by frequency, this clonotype is medium-sized (0.01 to 0.1%). This sequence joins TRBV7-2 and TRBJ1-1; as DNA is missing, the TRBD1 call by TCRdb cannot be tested. CDR1 SGHTA and CDR2 FQGNSA come from the germline V gene. This CDR3 spans 16 amino acids. The CDR3 protein is CASSPPGRGLNTEAFF.

This chain links TRBV19 with TRBJ2-7; TCRdb selects TRBD1, and the lack of DNA leaves this call unchecked. Germline CDR1 is LNHDA and CDR2 is SQIVND (reference sequence). The CDR3 contains 14 residues. The CDR3 reads CASSTSRDAYEQYF.

This chain links TRBV2 with TRBJ2-2; TCRdb's D call, TRBD2, is unchecked because there is no DNA. In germline, CDR1 is SNHLY, CDR2 FYNNEI. The CDR3 contains 15 residues. The CDR3 spells CASSDRRGGSGELFF.

The chain couples TRBV6-5 to TRBJ1-1. Per germline, CDR1 MNHEY and CDR2 SVGAGI. The CDR3 runs 13 residues. The CDR3 sequence: CASRYWENTEAFF.

This clonotype ranks as medium-sized in terms of frequency. The rearrangement uses TRBV7-2 and TRBJ2-3; lacking DNA, the TRBD2 call made by TCRdb goes unchecked. In germline, CDR1 is SGHTA, CDR2 FQGNSA. This CDR3 is built from 15 residues. CDR3 region: CASSPSGSPADTQYF. The variable domain in full, completed from reference TRBV7-2 and TRBJ2-3, reads GAGVSQSPSNKVTEKGKDVELRCDPISGHTALYWYRQSLGQGLEFLIYFQGNSAPDKSGLPSDRFSAERTGGSVSTLTIQRTQQEDSAVYLCASSPSGSPADTQYFGPGTRLTVL.

The J gene is TRBJ1-6, the V gene TRBV6-5. Looked up from germline, CDR1 is MNHEY and CDR2 is SVGAGI. The CDR3 spans 13 residues. The CDR3 sequence is CASSSPPASPLHF.

Measured by frequency, this clonotype is medium-sized (0.01 to 0.1%). The CDR3 sequence: CASTPQGYRLYSPLHF. This sequence joins TRBV7-2 and TRBJ1-6; absent DNA, TCRdb's TRBD1 call cannot be checked. From germline, CDR1 is SGHTA and CDR2 FQGNSA. The CDR3 runs to 16 residues.